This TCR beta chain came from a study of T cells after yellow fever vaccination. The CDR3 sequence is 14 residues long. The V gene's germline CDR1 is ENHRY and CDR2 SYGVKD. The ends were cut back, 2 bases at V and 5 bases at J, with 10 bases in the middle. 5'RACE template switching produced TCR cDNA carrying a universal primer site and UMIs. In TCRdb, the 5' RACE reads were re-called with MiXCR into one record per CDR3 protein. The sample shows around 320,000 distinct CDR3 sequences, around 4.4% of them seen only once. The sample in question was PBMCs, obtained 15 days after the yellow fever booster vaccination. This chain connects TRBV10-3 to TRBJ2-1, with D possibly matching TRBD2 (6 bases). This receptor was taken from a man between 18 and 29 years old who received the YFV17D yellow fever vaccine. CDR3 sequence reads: CAISERGSNNEQFF. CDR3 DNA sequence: TGTGCCATCAGTGAGCGGGGGTCTAACAATGAGCAGTTCTTC.